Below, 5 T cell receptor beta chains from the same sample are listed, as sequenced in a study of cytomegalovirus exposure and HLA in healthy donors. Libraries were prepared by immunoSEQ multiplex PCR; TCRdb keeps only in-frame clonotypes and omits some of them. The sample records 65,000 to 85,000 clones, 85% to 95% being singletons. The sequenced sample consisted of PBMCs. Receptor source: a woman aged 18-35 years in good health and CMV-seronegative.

CDR3 region: CASSGQGANEQYF. The DNA for the CDR3 is TGTGCCAGTAGCGGTCAGGGGGCCAACGAGCAGTACTTC. The V and J genes are TRBV19 and TRBJ2-7; 8 bases line up with TRBD1. Germline V gene lookup returns CDR1 LNHDA and CDR2 SQIVND (reference sequence). The CDR3 is 13 amino acids. V gave up 6 bases and J gave up 5 bases; unmatched junction bases: 6.

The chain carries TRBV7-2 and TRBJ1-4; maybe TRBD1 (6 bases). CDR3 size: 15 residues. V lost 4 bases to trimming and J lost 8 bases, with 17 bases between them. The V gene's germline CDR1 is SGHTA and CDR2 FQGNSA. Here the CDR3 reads CASSYSGQSFEKLFF. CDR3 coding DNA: TGTGCCAGCAGCTACTCTGGACAGTCCTTCGAAAAACTGTTTTTT.

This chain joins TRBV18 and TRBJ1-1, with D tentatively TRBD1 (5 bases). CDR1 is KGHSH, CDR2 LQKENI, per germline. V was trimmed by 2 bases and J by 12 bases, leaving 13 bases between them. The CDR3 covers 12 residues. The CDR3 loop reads CASSPETGGTFF. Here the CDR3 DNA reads TGTGCCAGCTCACCAGAGACCGGGGGAACTTTCTTT.

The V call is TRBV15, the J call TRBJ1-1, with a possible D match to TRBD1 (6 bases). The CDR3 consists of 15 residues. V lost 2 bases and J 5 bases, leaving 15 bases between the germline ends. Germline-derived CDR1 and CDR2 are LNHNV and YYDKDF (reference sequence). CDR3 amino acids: CATSRKTGDGTEAFF. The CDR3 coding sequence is TGTGCCACCAGCAGAAAGACAGGAGACGGGACTGAAGCTTTCTTT.

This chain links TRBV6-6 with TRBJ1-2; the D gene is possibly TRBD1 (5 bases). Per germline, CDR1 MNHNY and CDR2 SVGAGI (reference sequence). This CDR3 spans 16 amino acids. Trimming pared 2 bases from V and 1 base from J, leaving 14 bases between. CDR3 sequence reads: CASSYRTAGNNYGYTF. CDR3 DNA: TGTGCCAGCAGTTACCGAACGGCAGGGAATAACTATGGCTACACCTTC.